Below are 23 T cell receptor beta chains sequenced from a single sample in a study of beta chain features in type 1 diabetes. Study conclusions and caveats: Shortening of TCRB CDR3s, moderate but significant, appeared in all four CD4+ subsets of Type 1 diabetes patients.

As every portion of the isolated RNA was reverse transcribed, the sequencing read expressed TCRB transcripts. Sequencing was performed with immunoSEQ multiplex PCR; in TCRdb, only in-frame clones are kept and a portion is missing. The sample consists of nearly 700,000 clones, under 15% of them appearing once. No antigens are known for them. The sequenced sample consisted of naive CD4+ T cells from blood. These TCRs come from a man younger than 30 with type 1 diabetes.

V is TRBV9 and J is TRBJ1-4; D is ambiguous. The CDR3 has 14 residues. Looked up from germline, CDR1 is SGDLS and CDR2 is YYNGEE. The V end lost 2 bases, the J end lost 4 bases, and 9 bases lay between the germline ends. The CDR3 DNA sequence: TGTGCCAGCAGCGTCGGCGTGGATAATGAAAAACTGTTTTTT. This encodes CASSVGVDNEKLFF.

The rearrangement joins TRBV9 to TRBJ2-6, with D possibly being TRBD2 (5 bases). With 2 bases removed from V and 0 bases from J, the gap between germline ends came to 6 bases. Germline V gene data show CDR1 as SGDLS and CDR2 as YYNGEE. This CDR3 comprises 15 residues. The CDR3 DNA sequence: TGTGCCAGCAGCGTTGGACTCTCTGGGGCCAACGTCCTGACTTTC. It is translated as CASSVGLSGANVLTF.

This clone occurred a few times. V gene TRBV28 combines with J gene TRBJ1-4; TRBD1 is a possible D gene (5 bases). Trimming left V 10 bases short and J 5 bases short, with 14 bases between. The CDR3 has 13 residues. CDR1 MDHEN and CDR2 SYDVKM come from the germline V gene. The CDR3, as DNA: TGTGCCACTTCGGGACCGTTAAATGAAAAACTGTTTTTT. It translates to CATSGPLNEKLFF.

This clone was counted a few times. The gene calls are TRBV5-6 and TRBJ2-3, with a tentative D call TRBD1 (5 bases). This CDR3 region has 15 residues. Germline CDR1 is SGHDT and CDR2 is YYEEEE. V was pared by 0 bases and J by 2 bases, with 10 bases between. This chain's CDR3 is CASSLGQGLTDTQYF. CDR3 sequence (DNA): TGTGCCAGCAGCTTGGGGCAGGGTCTCACAGATACGCAGTATTTT.

This clone was seen a few times. The rearrangement links TRBV30 to TRBJ1-4; D not certain. V lost 0 bases and J lost 11, with 10 bases in between. This CDR3 contains 12 residues. CDR1 and CDR2 (germline): GTSNPN, SVGIG (reference sequence). The CDR3 nucleotides read TGTGCCTGGAGTGTTGTAGAGGGCAAACTGTTTTTT. It codes for CAWSVVEGKLFF.

This clone was counted a few times. The V and J genes are TRBV28 and TRBJ2-3; D remains unclear. V was trimmed by 3 bases and J by 6 bases, leaving 10 bases between them. The CDR3 has 13 amino acids. Germline V CDR1 and CDR2: MDHEN, SYDVKM. This chain's CDR3 is CASSFSAHDTQYF. DNA of the CDR3: TGTGCCAGCAGTTTTTCGGCTCACGATACGCAGTATTTT.

This clone was seen only a few times. The chain couples TRBV10-3 to TRBJ2-7; TRBD1 is a possible D gene (6 bases). CDR1 ENHRY and CDR2 SYGVKD come from the germline V gene. Trimming stripped 5 bases from V and 5 bases from J, with 13 bases between. The CDR3 sequence is 13 residues long. The chain's CDR3 is CAISPGQTHEQYF. DNA of the CDR3: TGTGCCATCAGTCCGGGACAAACCCACGAGCAGTACTTC.

J is TRBJ1-1 and V is TRBV12-5, with 7 bases identical to TRBD1. V trimming: 3 bases; J trimming: 9 bases; junction bases outside the gene matches: 7. This CDR3 is 13 amino acids long. Germline V lookup: CDR1 LGHNT, CDR2 FRNRAP. CDR3 sequence reads: CASGLAPGQQAFF. The CDR3 DNA reads as TGTGCTAGTGGTTTAGCCCCGGGACAGCAAGCTTTCTTT.

The chain joins TRBV2 to TRBJ2-2; maybe TRBD1 (6 bases). The CDR3 runs 16 residues. Trimming cost V 3 bases and J 1 base, with 12 bases left between them. Germline loops: CDR1 SNHLY, CDR2 FYNNEI. The CDR3 sequence: CASSDLGAMNTGELFF. Written as DNA, the CDR3 is TGTGCCAGCAGTGATTTGGGGGCAATGAACACCGGGGAGCTGTTTTTT.

This clone was counted a few times. The identical CDR3 is also encoded by other nucleotide sequences in the sample. The V and J genes are TRBV30 and TRBJ1-5; D is undetermined. Trimming shortened V by 3 bases and J by 0 bases, and 6 bases separated the two germline ends. There are 13 residues in the CDR3. Germline CDR1 is GTSNPN and CDR2 is SVGIG (reference sequence). The CDR3 here is CAWRRDSNQPQHF. The CDR3 nucleotides are TGTGCCTGGAGGAGGGATAGCAATCAGCCCCAGCATTTT.

This clone was counted only a few times. This rearrangement joins TRBV10-3 to TRBJ2-3; D possibly corresponds to TRBD2 (5 bases). In germline, CDR1 is ENHRY, CDR2 SYGVKD. Trimming cost V 0 bases and J 3 bases, with 7 bases left between them. This CDR3 spans 14 amino acids. The CDR3 DNA reads as TGTGCCATCAGTGAGTCGAGGGAGACAGATACGCAGTATTTT. Amino acid sequence: CAISESRETDTQYF.

The CDR3, as DNA: TGTGCCAGTAGTATCTATGTGACGGGACCCTACAATGAGCAGTTCTTC. Protein sequence: CASSIYVTGPYNEQFF. This chain links TRBV19 with TRBJ2-1; D is possibly TRBD1 or TRBD2 (5 bases each). Per germline, CDR1 LNHDA and CDR2 SQIVND (reference sequence). The CDR3 runs 16 residues. Trimming stripped 3 bases from V and 2 bases from J, with 14 bases between.

In the case of this clone: This CDR3 is also generated by other DNA sequences in the sample. The J gene is TRBJ2-5, the V gene TRBV6-5; D may be TRBD2 (6 bases). V lost 9 bases to trimming and J lost 1 base, with 12 bases between them. The length of the CDR3 is 13 residues. Germline assignment: CDR1 MNHEY and CDR2 SVGAGI. The CDR3 DNA reads as TGTGCCAGTAGATCGGGGGTCCAAGAGACCCAGTACTTC. This translates into CASRSGVQETQYF.

This clone has only a few counts. The chain recombines TRBV4-2 with TRBJ2-1; D assignment may be TRBD1 or TRBD2 (5 bases each). This CDR3 has 17 amino acids. Trimming stripped 3 bases from V and 4 bases from J, with 19 bases between. CDR1 and CDR2 from the germline V gene are LGHNA and YNFKEQ. The CDR3 sequence: CASSHFAGADGYNEQFF. The CDR3 DNA sequence: TGTGCCAGCAGCCATTTTGCCGGGGCGGATGGTTACAATGAGCAGTTCTTC.

V usage is TRBV7-2 and J usage is TRBJ1-2, with D maybe TRBD1 (5 bases). Trimming shortened V by 2 bases and J by 0 bases, and 7 bases separated the two germline ends. This CDR3 spans 14 amino acids. The germline V gene encodes CDR1 SGHTA and CDR2 FQGNSA. CDR3 in DNA: TGTGCCAGCAGCTTAAAGACAGCTAACTATGGCTACACCTTC. Protein: CASSLKTANYGYTF.

As to this clone: The same CDR3 arises from other DNA sequences in this sample as well. In nucleotides, the CDR3 is TGTGCCTCCGGCAGGGGCAGCTCCTACAATGAGCAGTTCTTC. Translated: CASGRGSSYNEQFF. The chain uses TRBV10-3 and TRBJ2-1; D might be TRBD1 (6 bases). Germline V gives CDR1 ENHRY, CDR2 SYGVKD. The CDR3 has 14 residues. Trimming removed 11 bases from V and 0 bases from J, with 14 bases in between.

This clone was detected a few times. V usage is TRBV7-9 and J usage is TRBJ2-1; 8 nucleotides line up with TRBD2. The CDR3 spans 16 residues. The ends lost 1 base at V and 5 bases at J; junction bases unmatched: 7. Looked up from germline, CDR1 is SEHNR and CDR2 is FQNEAQ (reference sequence). The CDR3 loop reads CASSLVRLASNNEQFF. Here the CDR3 DNA reads TGTGCCAGCAGCTTAGTAAGACTAGCGAGTAACAATGAGCAGTTCTTC.

The V and J genes are TRBV5-4 and TRBJ2-5, with 8 nucleotides matching TRBD2. CDR3 length: 15 residues. V shed 4 bases and J 3 bases; nucleotides not matched to a gene: 8. Germline V gene sequence: CDR1 SGHNT, CDR2 YYREEE (reference sequence). The CDR3 coding sequence is TGTGCCAGCAGCCACACGGGACTAGGCAAAGAGACCCAGTACTTC. It is translated as CASSHTGLGKETQYF.

This clone was picked up a small number of times. This chain uses TRBV30 with TRBJ1-1; D is unclear. V dropped 4 bases and J dropped 4 bases, with 16 bases sitting between them. Germline CDR1 GTSNPN, CDR2 SVGIG (reference sequence). The CDR3 is 14 residues long. Here the CDR3 reads CAWTRSVRGTEAFF. The CDR3 nucleotides are TGTGCCTGGACCCGATCGGTGCGGGGCACTGAAGCTTTCTTT.

Many counts were recorded for this clone. V usage is TRBV10-3 and J usage is TRBJ2-7; D is undetermined. Germline CDR1 ENHRY, CDR2 SYGVKD. Trimming removed 0 bases from V and 5 bases from J, with 2 bases in between. This CDR3 contains 11 residues. The chain's CDR3 is CAISESDEQYF. CDR3 sequence (DNA): TGTGCCATCAGTGAGTCGGACGAGCAGTACTTC.

This chain's CDR3 is CASSLLTGDTGELFF. The CDR3 region has the DNA TGCGCCAGCAGCTTGTTAACAGGGGACACCGGGGAGCTGTTTTTT. The chain is built from TRBV5-1 and TRBJ2-2; 7 bases align to TRBD1. Losses at the gene ends were 1 base for V and 3 bases for J; bases not matched to a gene: 3. The germline CDR1 and CDR2 sequences are SGHRS and YFSETQ. The CDR3 loop spans 15 amino acids.

This clone has only a few counts. V and J are TRBV30 and TRBJ2-1; no clear D. Per germline, CDR1 GTSNPN and CDR2 SVGIG (reference sequence). The CDR3 totals 15 residues. V was trimmed by 3 bases and J by 5 bases, leaving 17 bases between them. CDR3 in amino acids: CAWSDARLRDNEQFF. CDR3 coding DNA: TGTGCCTGGAGCGACGCTAGACTCCGAGACAATGAGCAGTTCTTC. Variable domain in full (rest from reference TRBV30 and TRBJ2-1): SQTIHQWPATLVQPVGSPLSLECTVEGTSNPNLYWYRQAAGRGLQLLFYSVGIGQISSEVPQNLSASRPQDRQFILSSKKLLLSDSGFYLCAWSDARLRDNEQFFGPGTRLTVL.

The chain is built from TRBV9 and TRBJ2-5; possibly TRBD1 or TRBD2 for D (5 bases each). This CDR3 is 14 amino acids long. The germline V gene has CDR1 SGDLS and CDR2 YYNGEE. The V and J ends lost 1 base and 0 bases respectively, with 7 bases between them. The CDR3 protein is CASSVRGHQETQYF. The CDR3 nucleotides are TGTGCCAGCAGCGTACGGGGACACCAAGAGACCCAGTACTTC.